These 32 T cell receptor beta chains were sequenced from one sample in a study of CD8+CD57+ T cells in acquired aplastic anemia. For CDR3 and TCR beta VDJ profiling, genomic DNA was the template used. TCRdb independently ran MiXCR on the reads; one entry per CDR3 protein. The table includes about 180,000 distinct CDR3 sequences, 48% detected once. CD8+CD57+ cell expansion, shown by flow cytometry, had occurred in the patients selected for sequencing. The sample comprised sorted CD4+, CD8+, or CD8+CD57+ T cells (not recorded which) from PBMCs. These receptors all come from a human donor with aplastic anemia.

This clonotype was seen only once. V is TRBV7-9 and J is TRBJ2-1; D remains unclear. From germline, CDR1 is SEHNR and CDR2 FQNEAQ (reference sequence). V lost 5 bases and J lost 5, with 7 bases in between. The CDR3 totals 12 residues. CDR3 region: CASSERNNEQFF. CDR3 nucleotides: TGTGCCAGCAGCGAAAGAAACAATGAGCAGTTCTTC.

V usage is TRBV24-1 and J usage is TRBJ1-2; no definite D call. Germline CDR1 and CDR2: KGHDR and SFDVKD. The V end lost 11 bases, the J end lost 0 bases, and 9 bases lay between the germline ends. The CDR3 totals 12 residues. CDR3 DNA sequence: TGTGCCATTTCGCGGACTAACTATGGCTACACCTTC. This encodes CAISRTNYGYTF.

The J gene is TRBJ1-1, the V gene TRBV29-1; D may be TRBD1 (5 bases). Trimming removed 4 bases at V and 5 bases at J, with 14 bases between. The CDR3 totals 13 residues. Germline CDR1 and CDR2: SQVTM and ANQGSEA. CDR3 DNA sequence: TGCAGCGTTGGACGCGGGTCAGGGACTGAAGCTTTCTTT. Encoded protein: CSVGRGSGTEAFF.

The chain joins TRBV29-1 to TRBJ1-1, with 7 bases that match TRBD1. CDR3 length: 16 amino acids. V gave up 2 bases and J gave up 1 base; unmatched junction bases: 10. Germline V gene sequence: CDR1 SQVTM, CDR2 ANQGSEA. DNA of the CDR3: TGCAGCGTTGAATGGGGCGTCAGGGGGACGAACACTGAAGCTTTCTTT. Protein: CSVEWGVRGTNTEAFF.

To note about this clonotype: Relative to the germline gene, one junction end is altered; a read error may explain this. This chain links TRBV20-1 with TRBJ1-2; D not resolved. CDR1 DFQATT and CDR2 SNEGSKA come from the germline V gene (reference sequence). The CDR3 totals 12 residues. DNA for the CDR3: TGCAGTGCCAGAGTGGCTAACTATGGCTACACCTTC. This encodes CSARVANYGYTF.

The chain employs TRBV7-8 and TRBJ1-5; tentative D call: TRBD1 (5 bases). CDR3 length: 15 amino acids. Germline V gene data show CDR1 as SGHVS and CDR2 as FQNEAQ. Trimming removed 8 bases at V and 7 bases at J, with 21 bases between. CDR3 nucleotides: TGTGCCAGCGGGGTGGGGCAGGGTTTGTTCCAGCCCCAGCATTTT. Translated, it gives CASGVGQGLFQPQHF.

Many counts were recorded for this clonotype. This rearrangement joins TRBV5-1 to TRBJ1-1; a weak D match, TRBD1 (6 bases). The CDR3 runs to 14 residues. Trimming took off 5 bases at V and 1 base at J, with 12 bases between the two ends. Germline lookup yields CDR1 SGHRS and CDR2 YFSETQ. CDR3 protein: CASSFDRSNTEAFF. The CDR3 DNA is TGCGCCAGCAGTTTTGACAGGTCGAACACTGAAGCTTTCTTT.

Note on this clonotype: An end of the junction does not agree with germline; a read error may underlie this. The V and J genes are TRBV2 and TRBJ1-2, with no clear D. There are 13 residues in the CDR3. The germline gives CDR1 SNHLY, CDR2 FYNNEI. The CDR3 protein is CASSEGDNMVYTF. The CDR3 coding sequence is TGCGCCAGCAGTGAAGGAGACAACATGGTGTACACCTTC.

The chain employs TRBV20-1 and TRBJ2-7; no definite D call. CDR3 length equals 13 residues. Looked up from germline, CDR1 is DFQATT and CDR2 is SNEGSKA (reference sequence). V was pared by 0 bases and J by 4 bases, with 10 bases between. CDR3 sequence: CSARDATSYEQYF. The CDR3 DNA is TGCAGTGCTAGAGACGCGACTTCATACGAGCAGTACTTC.

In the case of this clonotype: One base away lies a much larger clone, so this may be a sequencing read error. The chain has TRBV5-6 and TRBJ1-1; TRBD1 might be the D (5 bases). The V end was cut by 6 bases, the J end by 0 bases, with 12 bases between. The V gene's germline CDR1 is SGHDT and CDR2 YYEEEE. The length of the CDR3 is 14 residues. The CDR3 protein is CASNQGRLNTEAFF. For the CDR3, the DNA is TGTGCCAGCAACCAGGGCAGGTTGAACACTGAAGCTTTCTTT. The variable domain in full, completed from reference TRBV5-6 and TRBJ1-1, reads DAGVTQSPTHLIKTRGQQVTLRCSPKSGHDTVSWYQQALGQGPQFIFQYYEEEERQRGNFPDRFSGHQFPNYSSELNVNALLLGDSALYLCASNQGRLNTEAFFGQGTRLTVV.

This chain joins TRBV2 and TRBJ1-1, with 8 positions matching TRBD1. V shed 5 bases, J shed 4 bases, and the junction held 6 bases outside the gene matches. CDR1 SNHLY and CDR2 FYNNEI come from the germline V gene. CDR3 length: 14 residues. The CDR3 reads CASSWTGQGTEAFF. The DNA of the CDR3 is TGTGCCAGCAGTTGGACAGGGCAAGGCACTGAAGCTTTCTTT. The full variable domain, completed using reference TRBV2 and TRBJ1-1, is EPEVTQTPSHQVTQMGQEVILRCVPISNHLYFYWYRQILGQKVEFLVSFYNNEISEKSEIFDDQFSVERPDGSNFTLKIRSTKLEDSAMYFCASSWTGQGTEAFFGQGTRLTVV.

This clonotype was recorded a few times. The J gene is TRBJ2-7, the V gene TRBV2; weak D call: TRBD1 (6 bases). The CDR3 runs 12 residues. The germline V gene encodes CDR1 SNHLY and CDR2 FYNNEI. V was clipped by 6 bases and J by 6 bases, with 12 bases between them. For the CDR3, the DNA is TGTGCCAGCAGGTGGACAGTCGCCGAGCAGTACTTC. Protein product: CASRWTVAEQYF.

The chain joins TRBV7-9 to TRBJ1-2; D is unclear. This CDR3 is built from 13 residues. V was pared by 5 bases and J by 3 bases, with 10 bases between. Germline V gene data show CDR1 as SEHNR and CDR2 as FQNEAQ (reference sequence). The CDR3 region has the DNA TGTGCCAGCAGCGCCAGGTTGGACTATGGCTACACCTTC. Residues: CASSARLDYGYTF.

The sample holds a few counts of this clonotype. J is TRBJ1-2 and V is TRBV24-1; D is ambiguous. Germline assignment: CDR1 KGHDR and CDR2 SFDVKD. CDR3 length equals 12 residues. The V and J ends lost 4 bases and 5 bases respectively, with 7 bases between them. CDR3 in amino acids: CATSDSGYGYTF. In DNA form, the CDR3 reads TGTGCCACCAGTGACTCCGGGTATGGCTACACCTTC.

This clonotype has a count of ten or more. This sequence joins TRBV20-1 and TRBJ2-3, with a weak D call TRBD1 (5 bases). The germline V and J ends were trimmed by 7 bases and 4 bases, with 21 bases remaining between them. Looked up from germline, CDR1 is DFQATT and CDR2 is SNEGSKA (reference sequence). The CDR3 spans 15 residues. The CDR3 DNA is TGCAGTGTCAACCCCCCAGGGTACGTCGCAGATACGCAGTATTTT. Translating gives CSVNPPGYVADTQYF.

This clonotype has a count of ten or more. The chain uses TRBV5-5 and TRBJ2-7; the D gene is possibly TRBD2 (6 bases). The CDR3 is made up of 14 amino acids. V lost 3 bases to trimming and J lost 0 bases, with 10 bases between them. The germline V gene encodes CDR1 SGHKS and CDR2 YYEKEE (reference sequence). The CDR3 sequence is CASSSPGLSYEQYF. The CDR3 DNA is TGTGCCAGCAGCTCCCCGGGACTCTCCTACGAGCAGTACTTC.

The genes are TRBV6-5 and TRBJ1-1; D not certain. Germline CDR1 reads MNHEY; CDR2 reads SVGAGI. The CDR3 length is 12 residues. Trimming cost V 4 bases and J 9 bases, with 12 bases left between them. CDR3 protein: CASSSRPDKAFF. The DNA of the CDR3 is TGTGCCAGCAGTTCTCGTCCTGACAAAGCTTTCTTT.

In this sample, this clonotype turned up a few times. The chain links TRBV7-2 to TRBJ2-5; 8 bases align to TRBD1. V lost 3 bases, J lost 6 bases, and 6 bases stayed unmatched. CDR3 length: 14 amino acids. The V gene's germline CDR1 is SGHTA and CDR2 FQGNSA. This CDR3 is CASSLDRVAKTQYF. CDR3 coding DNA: TGTGCCAGCAGCTTGGACAGGGTAGCGAAGACCCAGTACTTC.

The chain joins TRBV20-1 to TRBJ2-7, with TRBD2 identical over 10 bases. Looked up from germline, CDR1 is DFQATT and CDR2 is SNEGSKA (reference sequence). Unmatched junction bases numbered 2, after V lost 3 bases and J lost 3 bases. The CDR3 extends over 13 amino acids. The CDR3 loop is CSASLAGGYEQYF. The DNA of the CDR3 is TGCAGTGCTAGTTTAGCGGGAGGCTACGAGCAGTACTTC.

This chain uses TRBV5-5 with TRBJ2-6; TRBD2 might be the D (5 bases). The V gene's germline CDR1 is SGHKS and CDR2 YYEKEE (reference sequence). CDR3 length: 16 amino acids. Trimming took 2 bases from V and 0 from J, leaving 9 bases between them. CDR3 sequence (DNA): TGTGCCAGCAGCTTTTCGGGGAGCTCTGGGGCCAACGTCCTGACTTTC. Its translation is CASSFSGSSGANVLTF.

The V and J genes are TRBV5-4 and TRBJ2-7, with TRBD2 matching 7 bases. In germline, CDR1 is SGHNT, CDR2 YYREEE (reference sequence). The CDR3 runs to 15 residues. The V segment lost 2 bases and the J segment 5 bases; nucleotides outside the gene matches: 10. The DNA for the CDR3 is TGTGCCAGCAGCTTAGTAGGGCGGGGGAACAACGAGCAGTACTTC. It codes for CASSLVGRGNNEQYF.

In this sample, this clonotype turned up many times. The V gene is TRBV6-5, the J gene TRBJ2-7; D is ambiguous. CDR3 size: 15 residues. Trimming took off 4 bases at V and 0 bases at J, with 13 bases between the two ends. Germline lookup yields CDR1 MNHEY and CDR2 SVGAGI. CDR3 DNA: TGTGCCAGCAGTTCCCTCGGGCTCAGCTCCTACGAGCAGTACTTC. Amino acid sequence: CASSSLGLSSYEQYF.

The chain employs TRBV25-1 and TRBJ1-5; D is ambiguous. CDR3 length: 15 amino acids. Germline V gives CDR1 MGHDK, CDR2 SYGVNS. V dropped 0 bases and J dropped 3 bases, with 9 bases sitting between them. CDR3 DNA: TGTGCCAGCAGTGAATATGCTGAGTTCAATCAGCCCCAGCATTTT. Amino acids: CASSEYAEFNQPQHF. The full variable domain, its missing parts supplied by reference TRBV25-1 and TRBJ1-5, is EADIYQTPRYLVIGTGKKITLECSQTMGHDKMYWYQQDPGMELHLIHYSYGVNSTEKGDLSSESTVSRIRTEHFPLTLESARPSHTSQYLCASSEYAEFNQPQHFGDGTRLSIL.

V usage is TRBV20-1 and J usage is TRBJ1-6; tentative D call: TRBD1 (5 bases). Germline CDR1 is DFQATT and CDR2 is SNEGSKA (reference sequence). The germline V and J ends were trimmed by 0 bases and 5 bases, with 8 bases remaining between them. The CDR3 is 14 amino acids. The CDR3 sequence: CSAREGRNNSPLHF. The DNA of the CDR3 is TGCAGTGCTAGAGAGGGGCGGAATAATTCACCCCTCCACTTT.

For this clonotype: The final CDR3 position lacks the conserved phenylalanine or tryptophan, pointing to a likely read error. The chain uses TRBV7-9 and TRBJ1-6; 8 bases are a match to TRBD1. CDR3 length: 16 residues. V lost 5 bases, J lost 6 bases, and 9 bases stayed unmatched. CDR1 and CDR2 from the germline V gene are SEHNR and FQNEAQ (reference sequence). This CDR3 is CASSADRVGANSPLHL. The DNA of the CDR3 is TGTGCCAGCAGCGCGGACAGGGTGGGTGCTAATTCACCCCTCCACCTT.

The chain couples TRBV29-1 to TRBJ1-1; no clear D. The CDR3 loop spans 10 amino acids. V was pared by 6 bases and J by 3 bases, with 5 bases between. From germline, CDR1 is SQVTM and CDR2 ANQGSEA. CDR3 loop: CSVWHTEAFF. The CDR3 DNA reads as TGCAGCGTGTGGCACACTGAAGCTTTCTTT. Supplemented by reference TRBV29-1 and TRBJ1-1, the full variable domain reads SAVISQKPSRDICQRGTSLTIQCQVDSQVTMMFWYRQQPGQSLTLIATANQGSEATYESGFVIDKFPISRPNLTFSTLTVSNMSPEDSSIYLCSVWHTEAFFGQGTRLTVV.

This CDR3 reads CASRTGTSGGETQYF. The DNA of the CDR3 is TGTGCCAGCAGAACCGGGACTAGCGGAGGAGAGACCCAGTACTTC. The chain links TRBV6-1 to TRBJ2-5; 11 bases map to TRBD2. This CDR3 region has 15 residues. The trim removed 6 bases at V and 4 bases at J, leaving 7 bases unmatched. Per the germline V gene, CDR1 is MNHNS and CDR2 is SASEGT.

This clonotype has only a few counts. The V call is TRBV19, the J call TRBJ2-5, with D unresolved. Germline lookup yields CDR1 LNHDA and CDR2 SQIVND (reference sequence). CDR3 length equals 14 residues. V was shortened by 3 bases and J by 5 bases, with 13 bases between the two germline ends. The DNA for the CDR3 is TGTGCCAGTAGTATCTATGATGGGTCGGAGACCCAGTACTTC. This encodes CASSIYDGSETQYF.

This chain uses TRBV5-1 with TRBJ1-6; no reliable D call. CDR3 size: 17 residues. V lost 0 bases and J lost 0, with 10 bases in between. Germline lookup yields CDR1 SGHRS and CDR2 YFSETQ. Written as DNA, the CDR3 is TGCGCCAGCAGCTTGGGAGTGACTTTCTCCTATAATTCACCCCTCCACTTT. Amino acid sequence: CASSLGVTFSYNSPLHF. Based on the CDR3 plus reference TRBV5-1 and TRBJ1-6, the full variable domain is KAGVTQTPRYLIKTRGQQVTLSCSPISGHRSVSWYQQTPGQGLQFLFEYFSETQRNKGNFPGRFSGRQFSNSRSEMNVSTLELGDSALYLCASSLGVTFSYNSPLHFGNGTRLTVT.

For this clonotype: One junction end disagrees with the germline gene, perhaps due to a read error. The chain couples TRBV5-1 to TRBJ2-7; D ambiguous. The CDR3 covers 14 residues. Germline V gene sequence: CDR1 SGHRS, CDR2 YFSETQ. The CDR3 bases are TGCGCCAGCAGCTTGGAGGCTCGATCCTACGATCAGTACTTC. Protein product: CASSLEARSYDQYF.

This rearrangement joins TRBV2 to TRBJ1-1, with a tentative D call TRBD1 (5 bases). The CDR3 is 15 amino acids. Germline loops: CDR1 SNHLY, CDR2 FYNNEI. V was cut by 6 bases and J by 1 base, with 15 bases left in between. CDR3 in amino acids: CASSQTQATNTEAFF. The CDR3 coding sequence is TGTGCCAGCAGCCAGACACAGGCCACGAACACTGAAGCTTTCTTT.

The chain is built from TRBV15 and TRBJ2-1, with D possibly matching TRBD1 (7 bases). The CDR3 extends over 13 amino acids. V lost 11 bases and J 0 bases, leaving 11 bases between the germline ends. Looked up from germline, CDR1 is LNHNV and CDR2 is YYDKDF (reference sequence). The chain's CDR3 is CAAGGSSYNEQFF. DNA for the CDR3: TGTGCCGCAGGGGGGAGCTCCTACAATGAGCAGTTCTTC.